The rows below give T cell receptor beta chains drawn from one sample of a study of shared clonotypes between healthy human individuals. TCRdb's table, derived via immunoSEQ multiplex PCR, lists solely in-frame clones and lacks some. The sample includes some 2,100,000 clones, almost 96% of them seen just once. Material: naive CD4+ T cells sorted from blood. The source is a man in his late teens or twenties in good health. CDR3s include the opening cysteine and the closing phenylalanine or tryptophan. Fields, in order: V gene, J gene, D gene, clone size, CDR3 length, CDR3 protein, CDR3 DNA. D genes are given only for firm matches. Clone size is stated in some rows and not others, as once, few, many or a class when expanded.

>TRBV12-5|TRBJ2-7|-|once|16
CASGLVLGRGDYEQYF
TGTGCTAGTGGTTTGGTACTCGGCAGGGGGGACTACGAGCAGTACTTC
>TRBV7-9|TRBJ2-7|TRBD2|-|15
CASSVGTSGTYEQYF
TGTGCCAGCAGCGTTGGGACTAGCGGGACCTACGAGCAGTACTTC
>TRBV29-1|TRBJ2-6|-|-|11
CSVGQSNVLTF
TGCAGCGTTGGGCAGTCCAACGTCCTGACTTTC
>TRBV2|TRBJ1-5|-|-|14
CASGDRGSNQPQHF
TGTGCCAGCGGTGACCGGGGGAGCAATCAGCCCCAGCATTTT
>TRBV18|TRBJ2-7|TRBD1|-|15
CASSPSDRAPGEQYF
TGTGCCAGCTCACCCTCGGACAGGGCTCCGGGGGAGCAGTACTTC
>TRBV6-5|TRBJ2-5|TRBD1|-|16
CASSSGGTGKSQTQYF
TGTGCCAGCAGTTCCGGGGGGACAGGGAAGTCACAGACCCAGTACTTC
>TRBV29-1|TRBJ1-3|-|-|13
CSVERVPGNTIYF
TGCAGCGTTGAGAGGGTACCTGGAAACACCATATATTTT
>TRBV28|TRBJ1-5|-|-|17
CASRTPGQVYSNQPQHF
TGTGCCAGCAGGACCCCCGGGCAGGTCTATAGCAATCAGCCCCAGCATTTT
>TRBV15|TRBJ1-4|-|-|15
CATSRDLQVDEKLFF
TGTGCCACCAGCAGAGATCTACAGGTTGACGAAAAACTGTTTTTT
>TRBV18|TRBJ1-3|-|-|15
CASSESRSSGNTIYF
TGTGCCAGCTCAGAGTCGAGGTCCTCTGGAAACACCATATATTTT
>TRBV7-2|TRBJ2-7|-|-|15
CASSLLVAPTYEQYF
TGTGCCAGCAGCCTCCTTGTAGCGCCGACCTACGAGCAGTACTTC
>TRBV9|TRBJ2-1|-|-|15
CASSAGSTVDNEQFF
TGTGCCAGCAGCGCTGGGAGTACAGTAGACAATGAGCAGTTCTTC
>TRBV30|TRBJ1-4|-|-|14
CAWNRHPNQEKLFF
TGTGCCTGGAATCGACACCCGAATCAAGAAAAACTGTTTTTT
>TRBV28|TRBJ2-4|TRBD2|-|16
CASSPPTAGSKNIQYF
TGTGCCAGCAGTCCCCCTACAGCGGGATCCAAAAACATTCAGTACTTC
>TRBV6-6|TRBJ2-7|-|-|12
CASRLGVHEQYF
TGTGCCAGCAGATTAGGGGTACACGAGCAGTACTTC
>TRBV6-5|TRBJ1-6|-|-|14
CASSYWRTGSPLHF
TGTGCCAGCAGTTACTGGCGAACGGGTTCACCCCTCCACTTT
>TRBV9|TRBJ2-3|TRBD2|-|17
CASSVEVSGGFTDTQYF
TGTGCCAGCAGCGTAGAGGTTAGCGGGGGGTTCACAGATACGCAGTATTTT
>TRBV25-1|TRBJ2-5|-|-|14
CASSGGLGAETQYF
TGTGCCAGCAGTGGGGGCCTGGGAGCAGAGACCCAGTACTTC
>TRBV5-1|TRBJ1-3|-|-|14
CASSPWTSGDTIYF
TGCGCCAGCAGCCCCTGGACCTCCGGGGACACCATATATTTT
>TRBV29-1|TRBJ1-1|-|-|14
CSVEGAGVNTEAFF
TGCAGCGTTGAAGGGGCCGGGGTGAACACTGAAGCTTTCTTT
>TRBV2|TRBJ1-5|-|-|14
CASRSGPNNQPQHF
TGTGCCAGCAGATCGGGACCTAACAATCAGCCCCAGCATTTT
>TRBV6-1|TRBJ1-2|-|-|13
CASSDPALGGQRF
TGTGCCAGCAGTGACCCCGCTCTCGGGGGGCAGCGCTTC
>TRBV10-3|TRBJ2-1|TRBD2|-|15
CAISRLAGGLNEQFF
TGTGCCATCAGTCGTTTAGCGGGAGGGCTCAATGAGCAGTTCTTC
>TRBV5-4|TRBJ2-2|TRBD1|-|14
CASSLTGDTGELFF
TGTGCCAGCAGCTTGACAGGGGACACCGGGGAGCTGTTTTTT
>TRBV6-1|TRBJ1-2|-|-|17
CASSELTGVRGDYGYTF
TGTGCCAGCAGTGAATTAACGGGGGTCAGGGGTGACTATGGCTACACCTTC
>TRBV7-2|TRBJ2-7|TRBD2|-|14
CASSWTSGTYEQYF
TGTGCCAGCAGCTGGACTAGCGGGACGTACGAGCAGTACTTC
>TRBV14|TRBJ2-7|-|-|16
CASSVTPPGRSYEQYF
TGTGCCAGCAGCGTAACGCCACCGGGACGGTCCTACGAGCAGTACTTC
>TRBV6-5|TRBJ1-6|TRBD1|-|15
CASRADRTYNSPLHF
TGTGCCAGCAGGGCGGACAGGACCTATAATTCACCCCTCCACTTT
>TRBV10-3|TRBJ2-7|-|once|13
CAISVSTVHEQYF
TGTGCCATCAGTGTTAGCACCGTGCACGAGCAGTACTTC
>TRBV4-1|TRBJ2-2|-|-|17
CASSQGSQGRGTGELFF
TGCGCCAGCAGCCAGGGTTCACAGGGGAGGGGCACCGGGGAGCTGTTTTTT
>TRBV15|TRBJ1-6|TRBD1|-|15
CATSRGQGANSPLHF
TGTGCCACCAGCAGGGGACAGGGCGCCAATTCACCCCTCCACTTT
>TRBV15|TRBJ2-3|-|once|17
CATSREIFQAGTDTQYF
TGTGCCACCAGCAGAGAGATTTTTCAGGCTGGCACAGATACGCAGTATTTT
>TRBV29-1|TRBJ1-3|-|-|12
CSGHSSGNTIYF
TGCAGCGGACACAGCTCTGGAAACACCATATATTTT
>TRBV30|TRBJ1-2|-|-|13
CAWSDQGGYGYTF
TGTGCCTGGAGTGATCAAGGCGGCTATGGCTACACCTTC
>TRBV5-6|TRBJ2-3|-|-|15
CASSLFWRDTDTQYF
TGTGCCAGCAGCTTGTTCTGGCGGGACACAGATACGCAGTATTTT
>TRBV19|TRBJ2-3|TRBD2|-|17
CASSMATTSGGTDTQYF
TGTGCCAGTAGTATGGCAACGACTAGCGGGGGAACAGATACGCAGTATTTT
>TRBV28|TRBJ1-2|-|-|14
CASSLADANYGYTF
TGTGCCAGCAGTTTGGCAGATGCTAACTATGGCTACACCTTC
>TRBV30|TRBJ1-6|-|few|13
CAWSGQGNSPLHF
TGTGCCTGGAGTGGTCAGGGCAATTCACCCCTCCACTTT
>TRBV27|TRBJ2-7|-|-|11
CASRQGYEQYF
TGTGCCAGCAGACAGGGCTACGAGCAGTACTTC
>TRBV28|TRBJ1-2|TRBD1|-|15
CASSLMDRVGYGYTF
TGTGCCAGCAGTTTAATGGACAGGGTGGGGTATGGCTACACCTTC
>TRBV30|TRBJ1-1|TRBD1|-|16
CACPISEGARDTEAFF
TGTGCCTGCCCTATCTCGGAGGGGGCGAGGGACACTGAAGCTTTCTTT
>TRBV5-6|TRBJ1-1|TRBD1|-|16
CASSAGTGPKGTEAFF
TGTGCCAGCAGCGCAGGGACAGGGCCCAAGGGCACTGAAGCTTTCTTT
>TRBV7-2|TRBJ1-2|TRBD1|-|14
CASSPRGGASGYTF
TGTGCCAGCAGCCCAAGAGGGGGCGCGAGCGGCTACACCTTC
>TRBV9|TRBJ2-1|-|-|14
CASSVGTANNEQFF
TGTGCCAGCAGCGTAGGAACAGCCAACAATGAGCAGTTCTTC
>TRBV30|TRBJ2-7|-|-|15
CAWSRSPGKTYEQYF
TGTGCCTGGAGTCGGAGTCCCGGGAAGACCTACGAGCAGTACTTC
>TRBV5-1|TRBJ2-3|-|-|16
CASSLLWRGLTDTQYF
TGCGCCAGCAGCTTGCTATGGCGGGGACTCACAGATACGCAGTATTTT
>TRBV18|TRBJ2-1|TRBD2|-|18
CASSLTSGASSSYNEQFF
TGTGCCAGCTCACTAACTAGCGGGGCATCAAGCTCCTACAATGAGCAGTTCTTC
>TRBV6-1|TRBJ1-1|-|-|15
CASSEVEGVRGEAFF
TGTGCCAGCAGTGAAGTAGAGGGAGTAAGGGGAGAAGCTTTCTTT
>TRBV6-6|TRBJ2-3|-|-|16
CASSQRTGSGADTQYF
TGTGCCAGCAGTCAACGGACAGGTTCGGGGGCAGATACGCAGTATTTT
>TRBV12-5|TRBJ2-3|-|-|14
CASGALTSTDTQYF
TGTGCTAGTGGTGCCCTGACTAGCACAGATACGCAGTATTTT
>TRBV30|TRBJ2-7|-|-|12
CAWSKGSYEQYF
TGTGCCTGGAGTAAGGGAAGCTACGAGCAGTACTTC
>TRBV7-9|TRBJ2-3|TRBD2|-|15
CASSLRGTNPDTQYF
TGTGCCAGCAGCTTACGTGGGACTAATCCAGATACGCAGTATTTT
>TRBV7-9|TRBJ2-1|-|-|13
CASSSGTSGEQFF
TGTGCCAGCAGCTCCGGGACGTCGGGTGAGCAGTTCTTC